The T cell receptor (beta chain) under discussion was sequenced for a study of blood T cell repertoires in COVID-19. Study-level background: The samples span acute and convalescent COVID-19 from the United States, Italy and Spain.

From germline, CDR1 is SGHKS and CDR2 YYEKEE (reference sequence). Trimming removed 4 bases at V and 1 base at J, with 12 bases between. This CDR3 region has 14 residues. Here immunoSEQ multiplex PCR was the method, and the copy in TCRdb shows in-frame clones only, minus some. The table lists approximately 88,000 clones, 75% to 90% of them singletons. The TCR comes from a male donor with acute or convalescent COVID-19. The sample taken for sequencing was peripheral blood. The chain joins TRBV5-5 to TRBJ2-7; D unresolved. CDR3 DNA: TGTGCCAGCAGCACCGTTGGCAGATCCTACGAGCAGTACTTC. Translating gives CASSTVGRSYEQYF.